This T cell receptor beta chain is drawn from a study of T cells after yellow fever vaccination. Overall study context: Some fractions had low cell numbers, and these were prepared with SMART-Seq v4 Ultra Low Input.

In the case of this clonotype: Antigen: not known.

This CDR3 contains 14 residues. Germline assignment: CDR1 ENHRY and CDR2 SYGVKD. The V and J ends lost 7 bases and 5 bases, in that order; junction bases with no gene match: 7. Study-wide findings and caveats: Weaker overall was a secondary response that nonetheless peaked faster, on day 5 versus 15. Reappearance after the booster was seen for most primary-vaccination clones, at 95% to 98% CD4 and about 90% CD8.

TCR cDNA was made by 5'RACE template switching, adding a universal primer site and UMIs. From the 5' RACE reads, TCRdb called clonotypes with MiXCR, one entry per CDR3 protein. The data show a few hundred thousand distinct CDR3 sequences, 10% to 15% seen once. The sequence derives from a man under 40 who received the YFV17D yellow fever vaccine. This chain uses TRBV10-3 with TRBJ2-3; 9 bases agree with TRBD2. The specimen was CD4+ T cells sorted from PBMCs, collected 45 days after the yellow fever booster vaccination. The CDR3 loop reads CAINRAGGGDTQYF. CDR3 in DNA: TGTGCCATCAATCGAGCGGGAGGAGGAGATACGCAGTATTTT.